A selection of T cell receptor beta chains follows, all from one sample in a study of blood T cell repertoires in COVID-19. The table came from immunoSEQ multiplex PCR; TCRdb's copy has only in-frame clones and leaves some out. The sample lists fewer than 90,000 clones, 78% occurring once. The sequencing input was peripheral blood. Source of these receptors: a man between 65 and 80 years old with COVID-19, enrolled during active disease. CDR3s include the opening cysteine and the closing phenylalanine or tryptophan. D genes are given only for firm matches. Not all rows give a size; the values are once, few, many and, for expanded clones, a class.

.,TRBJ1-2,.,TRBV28,CASSTSRGGYTF,TGTGCCAGCAGCACCTCTAGGGGTGGCTACACCTTC
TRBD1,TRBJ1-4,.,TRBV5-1,CASSSTGSRGEKLFF,TGCGCCAGCAGCTCTACAGGGAGCAGGGGGGAAAAACTGTTTTTT
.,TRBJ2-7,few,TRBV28,CASARGGGAYEQYF,TGTGCCAGCGCAAGGGGGGGAGGTGCCTACGAGCAGTACTTC
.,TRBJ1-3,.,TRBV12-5,CASGPQGLRSGNTIYF,TGTGCTAGTGGTCCCCAGGGGCTTCGCTCTGGAAACACCATATATTTT
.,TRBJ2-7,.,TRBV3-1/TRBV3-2,CASSQPCVSSYEQYF,TGTGCCAGCAGCCAACCCTGCGTGAGCTCCTACGAGCAGTACTTC
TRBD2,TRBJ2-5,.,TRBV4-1,CASRGLLAGVGTQYF,TGCGCCAGCAGGGGGCTTCTAGCGGGGGTGGGGACCCAGTACTTC
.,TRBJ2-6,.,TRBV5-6,CASSLDASGANVLTF,TGTGCCAGCAGCTTGGACGCGTCTGGGGCCAACGTCCTGACTTTC
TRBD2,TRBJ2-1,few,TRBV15,CATSRDKVAGVPSNEQFF,TGTGCCACCAGCAGAGATAAGGTAGCGGGAGTCCCGAGCAATGAGCAGTTCTTC
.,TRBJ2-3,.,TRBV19,CASSRQGTDTQYF,TGTGCCAGTAGTCGGCAGGGAACAGATACGCAGTATTTT
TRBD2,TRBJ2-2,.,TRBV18,CASSPRRLAGGPAGELFF,TGTGCCAGCTCACCGCGACGACTAGCGGGAGGGCCTGCCGGGGAGCTGTTTTTT
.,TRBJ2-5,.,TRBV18,CASSPGSQETQYF,TGTGCCAGCTCACCGGGCAGCCAAGAGACCCAGTACTTC
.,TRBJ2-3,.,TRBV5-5,CASSLAMRGTDTQYF,TGTGCCAGCAGCTTGGCCATGCGGGGTACAGATACGCAGTATTTT